The 21 T cell receptor beta chains listed next were all sequenced from one sample in a study of T cells in pancreatic ductal adenocarcinoma. Libraries were prepared by immunoSEQ multiplex PCR; TCRdb keeps only in-frame clonotypes and omits some of them. This sample carries 100,000 or so clones, roughly 96% of them seen once, and the ten largest clones take roughly 3.1%. The selected patients with pancreatic ductal adenocarcinoma had surgery but no neoadjuvant therapy. Sequencing input: PBMCs. These receptors all come from a human donor with pancreatic ductal adenocarcinoma.

This chain links TRBV13 with TRBJ1-2; 9 nucleotides line up with TRBD1. The CDR3 length is 14 residues. J lost 3 bases, V lost 5 bases, and 4 bases had no gene match. CDR1 PRHDT and CDR2 FYEKMQ come from the germline V gene (reference sequence). CDR3 nucleotide sequence: TGTGCCAGCAGCACAGGGGGCGCCGACTATGGCTACACCTTC. Protein product: CASSTGGADYGYTF.

The CDR3 sequence is CAGGTGTEAFF. In DNA, the CDR3 is TGTGCCGGCGGTACTGGCACTGAAGCTTTCTTT. This chain connects TRBV30 to TRBJ1-1; D is unresolved. Germline values: CDR1 GTSNPN, CDR2 SVGIG (reference sequence). The CDR3 is 11 amino acids. V was cut by 8 bases and J by 4 bases, with 11 bases left in between.

The J gene is TRBJ1-2, the V gene TRBV29-1, with 7 positions matching TRBD1. This CDR3 comprises 12 residues. Germline lookup yields CDR1 SQVTM and CDR2 ANQGSEA. V shed 3 bases, J shed 2 bases, and the junction held 0 bases outside the gene matches. CDR3 DNA: TGCAGCGTTGAGACAGGGAACTATGGCTACACCTTC. Residues: CSVETGNYGYTF.

The chain recombines TRBV7-3 with TRBJ2-2; TRBD2 agrees at 13 bases. The CDR3 loop spans 15 amino acids. V lost 2 bases, J lost 6 bases, and 0 bases stayed unmatched. Germline CDR1 is SGHTA and CDR2 is FQGTGA. DNA of the CDR3: TGTGCCAGCAGCTTAGGACTAGCGGGAGCCGGGGAGCTGTTTTTT. It codes for CASSLGLAGAGELFF. Full variable domain (remainder filled in from reference TRBV7-3 and TRBJ2-2): GAGVSQTPSNKVTEKGKYVELRCDPISGHTALYWYRQSLGQGPEFLIYFQGTGAADDSGLPNDRFFAVRPEGSVSTLKIQRTERGDSAVYLCASSLGLAGAGELFFGEGSRLTVL.

The V gene is TRBV6-6, the J gene TRBJ1-5; no definite D call. This CDR3 contains 13 residues. V gave up 7 bases and J gave up 2 bases, with 9 bases separating them. In germline, CDR1 is MNHNY, CDR2 SVGAGI (reference sequence). DNA of the CDR3: TGTGCCAGCACCCAGGAGGGCAATCAGCCCCAGCATTTT. Its protein product is CASTQEGNQPQHF.

The chain combines TRBV7-6 with TRBJ2-5, with TRBD2 identical over 10 bases. Germline CDR1 reads SGHVS; CDR2 reads FNYEAQ. V lost 6 bases, J lost 2 bases, and 6 bases stayed unmatched. CDR3 length: 15 amino acids. CDR3 bases: TGTGCCAGCAGTTTTGGGACTAGCGAACAAGAGACCCAGTACTTC. Translation: CASSFGTSEQETQYF.

The chain uses TRBV10-2 and TRBJ2-5; 7 bases agree with TRBD2. The CDR3 consists of 11 residues. Losses at the gene ends were 8 bases for V and 5 bases for J; bases not matched to a gene: 2. From germline, CDR1 is WSHSY and CDR2 SAAADI. The CDR3 reads CASWGGETQYF. The CDR3 DNA sequence: TGCGCCAGCTGGGGAGGGGAGACCCAGTACTTC.

The rearrangement joins TRBV19 to TRBJ1-1, with D maybe TRBD1 (5 bases). V lost 1 base, J lost 1 base, and 16 bases lay in between. This CDR3 is built from 17 residues. Germline V CDR1 and CDR2: LNHDA, SQIVND (reference sequence). The CDR3 here is CASSIGARGVRNTEAFF. For the CDR3, the DNA is TGTGCCAGTAGTATAGGGGCTCGGGGGGTAAGGAACACTGAAGCTTTCTTT.

The V gene is TRBV6-5, the J gene TRBJ2-1; 11 nucleotides line up with TRBD2. The CDR3 loop spans 16 amino acids. Trimming cost V 4 bases and J 8 bases; bases outside gene matches: 10. Germline V lookup: CDR1 MNHEY, CDR2 SVGAGI. The CDR3 sequence: CASSSYSGRAGYEQFF. CDR3 in DNA: TGTGCCAGCAGTTCGTATAGCGGGAGGGCCGGATATGAGCAGTTCTTC.

The V call is TRBV7-2, the J call TRBJ2-2; 9 positions agree with TRBD2. V lost 1 base, J lost 0 bases, and 6 bases stayed unmatched. CDR3 length: 18 residues. In germline, CDR1 is SGHTA, CDR2 FQGNSA. The CDR3 loop reads CASSLGVREGPNTGELFF. The CDR3 DNA reads as TGTGCCAGCAGCTTAGGTGTGCGGGAGGGCCCGAACACCGGGGAGCTGTTTTTT.

The chain employs TRBV9 and TRBJ2-7; TRBD2 matches 9 bases. CDR3 length: 15 residues. Trimming removed 4 bases from V and 2 bases from J; junction bases left unmatched: 7. Per germline, CDR1 SGDLS and CDR2 YYNGEE. The CDR3: CASSLTSGETYEQYF. CDR3 bases: TGTGCCAGCAGCCTGACTAGCGGAGAAACCTACGAGCAGTACTTC.

This chain uses TRBV19 with TRBJ1-5, with TRBD1 as a possible D gene (6 bases). Trimming removed 5 bases at V and 4 bases at J, with 12 bases between. CDR1 is LNHDA and CDR2 is SQIVND in the germline V gene (reference sequence). CDR3 length: 14 residues. CDR3 sequence: CASSEQGSNQPQHF. In DNA, the CDR3 is TGTGCCAGTAGTGAACAGGGTAGTAATCAGCCCCAGCATTTT.

This clone has just one count. The chain employs TRBV5-1 and TRBJ2-7, with D hard to call. This CDR3 contains 12 residues. The germline gives CDR1 SGHRS, CDR2 YFSETQ. Trimming stripped 1 base from V and 3 bases from J, with 5 bases between. The DNA of the CDR3 is TGCGCCAGCAGCTTGAACAGCTACGAGCAGTACTTC. It encodes CASSLNSYEQYF.

Note on this clone: The junction does not match germline at one end; this may be a read error. The chain is built from TRBV30 and TRBJ1-1, with a possible D match to TRBD1 (6 bases). CDR1 is GTSNPN, CDR2 SVGIG, per germline (reference sequence). CDR3 length equals 12 residues. The CDR3 is CGPGHLNTEAFF. As DNA, the CDR3 is TGCGGCCCGGGACACCTGAACACTGAAGCTTTCTTT.

The genes are TRBV6-5 and TRBJ1-2; possibly TRBD1 for D (6 bases). This CDR3 is 13 amino acids long. V lost 10 bases, J lost 4 bases, and 16 bases lay in between. In germline, CDR1 is MNHEY, CDR2 SVGAGI. This chain's CDR3 is CAIRRGGTYGYTF. The CDR3 coding sequence is TGTGCCATTCGAAGGGGGGGGACCTATGGCTACACCTTC.

This clone came up a few times. The V and J genes are TRBV5-1 and TRBJ1-1, with D perhaps TRBD1 (5 bases). The CDR3 is made up of 13 amino acids. Germline CDR1 SGHRS, CDR2 YFSETQ. Trimming left V 0 bases short and J 11 bases short, with 14 bases between. This CDR3 is CASSLGGAPGAFF. The CDR3, as DNA: TGCGCCAGCAGCTTGGGCGGGGCCCCGGGGGCTTTCTTT.

The chain recombines TRBV28 with TRBJ2-2, with 7 bases that match TRBD2. V shed 2 bases and J 3 bases; nucleotides not matched to a gene: 6. Germline CDR1 is MDHEN and CDR2 is SYDVKM. The CDR3 extends over 16 amino acids. CDR3 in DNA: TGTGCCAGCAGTTTAGCCCTAGCGGTTCACACCGGGGAGCTGTTTTTT. Its translation is CASSLALAVHTGELFF.

The chain employs TRBV7-3 and TRBJ1-2, with D tentatively TRBD1 (6 bases). This CDR3 is 13 amino acids long. Germline assignment: CDR1 SGHTA and CDR2 FQGTGA. V was shortened by 5 bases and J by 8 bases, with 15 bases between the two germline ends. CDR3 in amino acids: CASSPYPGGGYTF. The CDR3 coding sequence is TGTGCCAGCAGCCCATACCCGGGGGGCGGCTACACCTTC.

This clone was counted a single time. The chain links TRBV13 to TRBJ2-6; 7 nucleotides line up with TRBD1. V was clipped by 8 bases and J by 4 bases; unmatched bases: 11. The CDR3 has 16 amino acids. Per germline, CDR1 PRHDT and CDR2 FYEKMQ (reference sequence). CDR3 DNA sequence: TGTGCCAGCGCTGTGATGAGGGGGCCCGGGGCCAACGTCCTGACTTTC. It translates to CASAVMRGPGANVLTF. Full variable domain (rest looked up from reference TRBV13 and TRBJ2-6): AAGVIQSPRHLIKEKRETATLKCYPIPRHDTVYWYQQGPGQDPQFLISFYEKMQSDKGSIPDRFSAQQFSDYHSELNMSSLELGDSALYFCASAVMRGPGANVLTFGAGSRLTVL.

The rearrangement uses TRBV29-1 and TRBJ2-1; tentative D call: TRBD2 (6 bases). The V and J ends lost 0 bases and 12 bases respectively, with 21 bases between them. CDR1 SQVTM and CDR2 ANQGSEA come from the germline V gene. The CDR3 is made up of 15 amino acids. The CDR3 here is CSVEDQSGGVAPQFF. The CDR3 DNA is TGCAGCGTTGAAGACCAGTCCGGGGGTGTCGCCCCGCAGTTCTTC.

This chain joins TRBV18 and TRBJ2-3, with D possibly matching TRBD1 (5 bases). Germline V CDR1 and CDR2: KGHSH, LQKENI. This CDR3 is built from 17 residues. With 3 bases removed from V and 0 bases from J, the gap between germline ends came to 16 bases. The DNA of the CDR3 is TGTGCCAGCTCACCCAGGGCCGTGGGGTTTAGCACAGATACGCAGTATTTT. As protein: CASSPRAVGFSTDTQYF.